This entry lists 5 T cell receptor beta chains sequenced from one sample in a study of blood T cell repertoires in COVID-19. TCRdb's table, derived via immunoSEQ multiplex PCR, lists solely in-frame clones and lacks some. The sample lists more than 200,000 clones, roughly 86% seen once, with around 1.6% in the top ten. The sequencing sample was made of PBMCs or T cells enriched from blood (not recorded which). Source of these receptors: a woman in her forties or fifties who had recovered from COVID-19.

The V gene is TRBV6-2 or TRBV6-3, the J gene TRBJ1-2; a weak D match, TRBD1 (5 bases). The V gene lost 2 bases and the J gene lost 2 bases, with 9 bases spanning the gap. CDR3 length: 14 residues. The germline V gene has CDR1 MNHEY and CDR2 SVGEGT. The CDR3 sequence: CASSYRQLNYGYTF. DNA for the CDR3: TGTGCCAGCAGTTACAGACAGCTGAACTATGGCTACACCTTC.

The chain recombines TRBV15 with TRBJ2-1; 9 bases line up with TRBD1. There are 19 residues in the CDR3. J lost 4 bases, V lost 0 bases, and 13 bases had no gene match. Germline loops: CDR1 LNHNV, CDR2 YYDKDF (reference sequence). The CDR3 nucleotides read TGTGCCACCAGCAGAGATAACCTCTTATCCGGGACAGGGTACAATGAGCAGTTCTTC. This codes for CATSRDNLLSGTGYNEQFF.

On this clone: Other DNA variants within this sample encode the same CDR3. DNA for the CDR3: TGTGCCAGCAGTTCTTATAGCAATCAGCCCCAGCATTTT. Protein: CASSSYSNQPQHF. The chain carries TRBV27 and TRBJ1-5, with no clear D. V lost 4 bases and J 0 bases, leaving 4 bases between the germline ends. CDR1 is MNHEY and CDR2 is SMNVEV in the germline V gene (reference sequence). This CDR3 spans 13 amino acids.

This clone appeared a single time. This chain links TRBV3-1 (or the pseudogene TRBV3-2) with TRBJ2-2; TRBD2 might be the D (6 bases). V was pared by 1 base and J by 2 bases, with 11 bases between. Germline CDR1 is LGHDT and CDR2 is YNNKEL (reference sequence). This CDR3 region has 16 residues. In DNA form, the CDR3 reads TGTGCCAGCAGCCAAGGGCGCGGGATAAACACCGGGGAGCTGTTTTTT. Protein sequence: CASSQGRGINTGELFF.

The J gene is TRBJ2-3, the V gene TRBV24-1, with 11 positions matching TRBD2. Germline V gives CDR1 KGHDR, CDR2 SFDVKD. CDR3 size: 16 residues. Losses at the gene ends were 7 bases for V and 4 bases for J; bases not matched to a gene: 9. The CDR3 here is CATSPGTSGKPDTQYF. CDR3 nucleotide sequence: TGTGCCACCAGCCCGGGGACTAGCGGAAAACCAGATACGCAGTATTTT.